The 32 T cell receptor beta chains presented below share a single source sample, sequenced in a study of blood T cells in healthy people across ages. Primers used in a second PCR of roughly 6 to 11 cycles were a sample-barcoded 5' primer and a J-beta primer mix. TCRdb processed the 5' RACE reads anew with MiXCR; each CDR3 protein has one entry. The table has approximately 1.5 million distinct CDR3 sequences, roughly a third seen once. The material sequenced was blood. These receptors came from a woman between 25 and 40 years old in good health.

In its sample, this clonotype was seen a few times. The rearrangement uses TRBV15 and TRBJ1-1; D gene ambiguous. Germline V gives CDR1 LNHNV, CDR2 YYDKDF (reference sequence). V was shortened by 1 base and J by 1 base, with 10 bases between the two germline ends. The CDR3 runs 15 residues. The CDR3 DNA reads TGTGCCACCAGCAGAGTGTCAGGCCGGAACACTGAAGCTTTCTTT. This codes for CATSRVSGRNTEAFF.

The chain recombines TRBV6-2 or TRBV6-3 with TRBJ2-5, with D possibly TRBD2 on 5 matching bases. Germline V lookup: CDR1 MNHEY, CDR2 SVGEGT. V lost 4 bases to trimming and J lost 5 bases, with 14 bases between them. The CDR3 runs 14 residues. The CDR3 DNA is TGTGCCAGCAGTTCCGTGGACTCCCCGGAGACCCAGTACTTC. Translation: CASSSVDSPETQYF.

The genes are TRBV2 and TRBJ2-5; the D gene is possibly TRBD2 (5 bases). V was trimmed by 7 bases and J by 4 bases, leaving 13 bases between them. The CDR3 is made up of 13 amino acids. Germline V lookup: CDR1 SNHLY, CDR2 FYNNEI. CDR3 nucleotide sequence: TGTGCCAGCACCACTAGAGTGTCAGAGACCCAGTACTTC. Translating it yields CASTTRVSETQYF.

This clonotype was seen a few times. The V gene is TRBV7-9, the J gene TRBJ2-5; 11 bases match TRBD1. V gave up 4 bases and J gave up 1 base; unmatched junction bases: 8. This CDR3 has 17 residues. Per germline, CDR1 SEHNR and CDR2 FQNEAQ (reference sequence). CDR3 sequence (DNA): TGTGCCAGCAGCTCCAATTCCGGGACAGGGGGCCAAGAGACCCAGTACTTC. This codes for CASSSNSGTGGQETQYF.

This clonotype was seen at least ten times. This chain connects TRBV28 to TRBJ2-1, with TRBD2 identical over 13 bases. This CDR3 is built from 15 residues. Germline CDR1 MDHEN, CDR2 SYDVKM. Trimming at V came to 4 bases and at J to 15 bases, leaving 12 bases not matched to a gene. This chain's CDR3 is CASSSTPRLAGGGFF. In DNA form, the CDR3 reads TGTGCCAGCAGTTCCACCCCCAGACTAGCGGGAGGAGGGTTCTTC.

V usage is TRBV20-1 and J usage is TRBJ2-7; D is ambiguous. Germline-derived CDR1 and CDR2 are DFQATT and SNEGSKA (reference sequence). The CDR3 spans 14 residues. Deletions cut 8 bases from V and 4 bases from J, with 21 bases between. In DNA form, the CDR3 reads TGCAGTTCAATTTTGACACGGGTCGGGTACGAGCAGTACTTC. As protein: CSSILTRVGYEQYF.

The chain carries TRBV5-6 and TRBJ1-1; TRBD1 might be the D (6 bases). Germline V gives CDR1 SGHDT, CDR2 YYEEEE. Trimming left V 3 bases short and J 5 bases short, with 20 bases between. The length of the CDR3 is 16 residues. The CDR3 DNA reads as TGTGCCAGCAGCTCGCTGTGGGGGGCGCGTCAGACTGAAGCTTTCTTT. Amino acids: CASSSLWGARQTEAFF. The whole variable domain, filled in from reference TRBV5-6 and TRBJ1-1, reads DAGVTQSPTHLIKTRGQQVTLRCSPKSGHDTVSWYQQALGQGPQFIFQYYEEEERQRGNFPDRFSGHQFPNYSSELNVNALLLGDSALYLCASSSLWGARQTEAFFGQGTRLTVV.

This clonotype was seen a handful of times. The rearrangement joins TRBV12-3 or TRBV12-4 to TRBJ1-2; 9 nucleotides agree with TRBD1. The CDR3 totals 13 residues. The trim removed 5 bases at V and 8 bases at J, leaving 6 bases unmatched. The DNA of the CDR3 is TGTGCCAGCAGTCTTCCGGGACAGGGAGGCTACACCTTC. Protein sequence: CASSLPGQGGYTF.

The rearrangement links TRBV18 to TRBJ1-2; no definite D call. The germline V gene encodes CDR1 KGHSH and CDR2 LQKENI. Trimming took off 3 bases at V and 4 bases at J, with 12 bases between the two ends. The CDR3 is 14 amino acids. The CDR3 sequence is CASSPKLDGYGYTF. CDR3 DNA: TGTGCCAGCTCACCTAAGTTGGACGGCTATGGCTACACCTTC.

This clonotype was observed once. A much larger clone sits a single nucleotide away, making a read error possible. The chain uses TRBV29-1 and TRBJ2-1, with D uncertain. V lost 1 base to trimming and J lost 14 bases, with 15 bases between them. CDR3 length: 12 amino acids. CDR1 is SQVTM and CDR2 is ANQGSEA in the germline V gene. The CDR3 is CSVEALGKREFF. The DNA of the CDR3 is TGCAGCGTTGAAGCTCTGGGCAAACGAGAGTTCTTC.

This clonotype was counted only a few times. V is TRBV20-1 and J is TRBJ1-5; D uncertain. With 3 bases removed from V and 3 bases from J, the gap between germline ends came to 12 bases. The CDR3 consists of 14 residues. From germline, CDR1 is DFQATT and CDR2 SNEGSKA (reference sequence). In nucleotides, the CDR3 is TGCAGTGCTAGCCCTCGGTACATCAATCAGCCCCAGCATTTT. It specifies CSASPRYINQPQHF.

This sequence joins TRBV4-1 and TRBJ2-1, with a weak D call TRBD1 (6 bases). The CDR3 consists of 15 residues. Germline CDR1 is MGHRA and CDR2 is YSYEKL. V lost 4 bases and J 9 bases, leaving 19 bases between the germline ends. This chain's CDR3 is CASSRTGSWRGEQFF. The CDR3 bases are TGCGCCAGCAGCCGAACAGGGAGTTGGCGAGGTGAGCAGTTCTTC.

This chain uses TRBV5-1 with TRBJ2-3, with TRBD1 matching over 11 bases. Germline V gene lookup returns CDR1 SGHRS and CDR2 YFSETQ. The CDR3 is 15 residues long. The V and J ends lost 3 bases and 8 bases, in that order; junction bases with no gene match: 8. The CDR3 nucleotides are TGCGCCAGCAGCTCCATGGACAGGGGGCTTGCTACGCAGTATTTT. Its protein is CASSSMDRGLATQYF. Filled out from reference TRBV5-1 and TRBJ2-3, the complete variable domain reads KAGVTQTPRYLIKTRGQQVTLSCSPISGHRSVSWYQQTPGQGLQFLFEYFSETQRNKGNFPGRFSGRQFSNSRSEMNVSTLELGDSALYLCASSSMDRGLATQYFGPGTRLTVL.

This chain connects TRBV10-2 to TRBJ2-7; D is perhaps TRBD1 (6 bases). The V end was cut by 6 bases, the J end by 5 bases, with 17 bases between. The length of the CDR3 is 14 residues. Germline lookup yields CDR1 WSHSY and CDR2 SAAADI. The CDR3 DNA reads as TGCGCCAGCAGGGACACAGGGTTTCGGGACGAGCAGTACTTC. Its translation: CASRDTGFRDEQYF.

This clonotype was observed a few times. This rearrangement joins TRBV7-8 to TRBJ2-5, with D perhaps TRBD1 or TRBD2 (5 bases each). The J call may be wrong; the DNA end is better matched by TRBJ2-7. The CDR3 is made up of 13 amino acids. Germline lookup yields CDR1 SGHVS and CDR2 FQNEAQ. The CDR3 is CASSLGVHGEQYF. In DNA form, the CDR3 reads TGTGCCAGCAGCTTGGGGGTGCATGGCGAGCAGTACTTC.

This rearrangement joins TRBV12-3 or TRBV12-4 to TRBJ2-7; D gene ambiguous. This CDR3 spans 13 amino acids. V was clipped by 3 bases and J by 3 bases, with 9 bases between them. The CDR3 DNA follows: TGTGCCAGCAGTTTTCTTGGGGACTACGAGCAGTACTTC. Protein sequence: CASSFLGDYEQYF.

This clonotype turned up a few times. The chain links TRBV6-1 to TRBJ2-1; D is undetermined. The V gene lost 0 bases and the J gene lost 12 bases, with 15 bases spanning the gap. Germline CDR1 and CDR2: MNHNS and SASEGT. CDR3 length: 14 amino acids. The CDR3 nucleotides read TGTGCCAGCAGTGAAGCACGAGTAAGGTATCCGCAGTTCTTC. This gives the protein CASSEARVRYPQFF.

The gene calls are TRBV20-1 and TRBJ2-1; D unresolved. There are 15 residues in the CDR3. Germline assignment: CDR1 DFQATT and CDR2 SNEGSKA (reference sequence). The V end was cut by 3 bases, the J end by 1 base, with 13 bases between. The CDR3 DNA follows: TGCAGTGCTAGGAGTTCACTCGAGTCCTACAATGAGCAGTTCTTC. Translated: CSARSSLESYNEQFF.

The sample holds a few counts of this clonotype. This chain uses TRBV6-5 with TRBJ2-3, with D perhaps TRBD2 (5 bases). Germline V gene data show CDR1 as MNHEY and CDR2 as SVGAGI. The length of the CDR3 is 14 residues. The CDR3 is CATGAASSTDTQYF. The CDR3 DNA follows: TGTGCAACCGGTGCGGCTAGCAGCACAGATACGCAGTATTTT.

The chain has TRBV7-6 and TRBJ2-1, with D possibly matching TRBD2 (5 bases). Germline V CDR1 and CDR2: SGHVS, FNYEAQ. The CDR3 length is 16 residues. The ends were cut back, 4 bases at V and 1 base at J, with 14 bases in the middle. Here the CDR3 reads CASSSAIAPSYNEQFF. CDR3 bases: TGTGCCAGCAGCTCGGCGATAGCGCCTTCCTACAATGAGCAGTTCTTC.

The sample holds a few counts of this clonotype. The V and J genes are TRBV5-5 and TRBJ2-5; 9 bases fit TRBD2. V was clipped by 4 bases and J by 1 base; unmatched bases: 5. The CDR3 extends over 15 amino acids. CDR1 is SGHKS, CDR2 YYEKEE, per germline (reference sequence). The CDR3 protein is CASSPLAGSQETQYF. In DNA, the CDR3 is TGTGCCAGCAGCCCCCTAGCGGGGAGCCAAGAGACCCAGTACTTC. Supplemented by reference TRBV5-5 and TRBJ2-5, the full variable domain reads DAGVTQSPTHLIKTRGQQVTLRCSPISGHKSVSWYQQVLGQGPQFIFQYYEKEERGRGNFPDRFSARQFPNYSSELNVNALLLGDSALYLCASSPLAGSQETQYFGPGTRLLVL.

The CDR3: CASSGGGRVDSPLHF. DNA for the CDR3: TGTGCCAGCAGTGGGGGCGGCAGGGTGGATTCACCCCTCCACTTT. This sequence joins TRBV28 and TRBJ1-6, with D possibly matching TRBD1 (6 bases). The V end lost 5 bases, the J end lost 8 bases, and 16 bases lay between the germline ends. Germline V lookup: CDR1 MDHEN, CDR2 SYDVKM. The CDR3 spans 15 residues.

The V and J genes are TRBV7-3 and TRBJ2-1, with 8 bases matching TRBD2. Germline CDR1 and CDR2: SGHTA and FQGTGA. V dropped 5 bases and J dropped 0; count of bases not matched to a gene: 6. The CDR3 spans 16 residues. CDR3 DNA sequence: TGTGCCAGCAGCCCTAGCGGGCGAAGCTCCTACAATGAGCAGTTCTTC. It encodes CASSPSGRSSYNEQFF.

The chain is built from TRBV6-5 and TRBJ2-6, with D perhaps TRBD1 or TRBD2 (5 bases each). The germline gives CDR1 MNHEY, CDR2 SVGAGI. CDR3 size: 15 residues. V gave up 6 bases and J gave up 4 bases, with 13 bases separating them. The CDR3 sequence is CASRTAPGGANVLTF. The DNA of the CDR3 is TGTGCCAGCAGGACAGCCCCGGGAGGGGCCAACGTCCTGACTTTC.

This chain uses TRBV9 with TRBJ1-1; D may be TRBD1 (5 bases). The CDR3 is 14 amino acids. The V end lost 3 bases, the J end lost 1 base, and 10 bases lay between the germline ends. Germline CDR1 and CDR2: SGDLS and YYNGEE. The DNA for the CDR3 is TGTGCCAGCAGCGGACATCAGGGGAACACTGAAGCTTTCTTT. Its protein is CASSGHQGNTEAFF. The whole variable domain, filled in from reference TRBV9 and TRBJ1-1, reads DSGVTQTPKHLITATGQRVTLRCSPRSGDLSVYWYQQSLDQGLQFLIQYYNGEERAKGNILERFSAQQFPDLHSELNLSSLELGDSALYFCASSGHQGNTEAFFGQGTRLTVV.

About this clonotype itself: This may be a read error, as it is one base from a much larger clone. The rearrangement uses TRBV4-1 and TRBJ2-4; D perhaps matches TRBD1 (5 bases). The V end was cut by 4 bases, the J end by 13 bases, with 26 bases between. The CDR3 is 16 amino acids. The germline V gene has CDR1 MGHRA and CDR2 YSYEKL. The CDR3 spells CASSPLVFGAESKQYF. CDR3 sequence (DNA): TGCGCCAGCAGCCCTCTTGTATTTGGGGCTGAGAGCAAGCAGTACTTC.

The sample holds many counts of this clonotype. The chain joins TRBV10-3 to TRBJ2-3; 13 nucleotides line up with TRBD2. The V segment lost 8 bases and the J segment 6 bases; nucleotides outside the gene matches: 8. Germline assignment: CDR1 ENHRY and CDR2 SYGVKD. The CDR3 runs to 15 residues. CDR3 bases: TGTGCCATCGGGGGACTAGCGGGATCCTACGATACGCAGTATTTT. Residues: CAIGGLAGSYDTQYF.

This clonotype has a single count. A much larger clone lies one base from this, so it may be a read error. The chain uses TRBV12-3 or TRBV12-4 and TRBJ1-5; D not certain. The CDR3 sequence is 14 residues long. Deletions cut 3 bases from V and 5 bases from J, with 11 bases between. The CDR3 nucleotides read TGTGCCAGCAGTTTCTCGGGGAGCGATCAGCCCCAGCATTTT. This translates into CASSFSGSDQPQHF.

This clonotype was seen more than once but under ten times. J is TRBJ2-2 and V is TRBV6-2 or TRBV6-3; D not certain. Germline-derived CDR1 and CDR2 are MNHEY and SVGEGT. Trimming pared 4 bases from V and 10 bases from J, leaving 13 bases between. This CDR3 spans 13 amino acids. As DNA, the CDR3 is TGTGCCAGCAGTTGGGTCAGGACGTCGGAGCTGTTTTTT. It translates to CASSWVRTSELFF.

The V gene is TRBV27, the J gene TRBJ2-1; D is uncertain. The length of the CDR3 is 14 residues. V shed 7 bases and J shed 6 bases, with 16 bases lying between them. Germline V gene data show CDR1 as MNHEY and CDR2 as SMNVEV (reference sequence). The CDR3 DNA reads as TGTGCCAGCACCTCAAGGCTAGGGTCCAATGAGCAGTTCTTC. Its protein is CASTSRLGSNEQFF.

This clonotype was detected a few times. The V gene is TRBV10-3, the J gene TRBJ2-1, with D tentatively TRBD1 (7 bases). V was cut by 6 bases and J by 6 bases, with 18 bases left in between. The CDR3 has 15 amino acids. The germline V gene encodes CDR1 ENHRY and CDR2 SYGVKD. In nucleotides, the CDR3 is TGTGCCATCAGGCGACAGGGAGGTAGGGCCAATGAGCAGTTCTTC. Translating it yields CAIRRQGGRANEQFF.

This clonotype was counted between two and nine times. The chain couples TRBV25-1 to TRBJ1-6, with D possibly matching TRBD1 (5 bases). From germline, CDR1 is MGHDK and CDR2 SYGVNS. The length of the CDR3 is 15 residues. Trimming pared 4 bases from V and 9 bases from J, leaving 16 bases between. CDR3 sequence: CASSGGLQERSPLHF. CDR3 nucleotide sequence: TGTGCCAGCAGTGGGGGACTCCAAGAACGTTCACCCCTCCACTTT.